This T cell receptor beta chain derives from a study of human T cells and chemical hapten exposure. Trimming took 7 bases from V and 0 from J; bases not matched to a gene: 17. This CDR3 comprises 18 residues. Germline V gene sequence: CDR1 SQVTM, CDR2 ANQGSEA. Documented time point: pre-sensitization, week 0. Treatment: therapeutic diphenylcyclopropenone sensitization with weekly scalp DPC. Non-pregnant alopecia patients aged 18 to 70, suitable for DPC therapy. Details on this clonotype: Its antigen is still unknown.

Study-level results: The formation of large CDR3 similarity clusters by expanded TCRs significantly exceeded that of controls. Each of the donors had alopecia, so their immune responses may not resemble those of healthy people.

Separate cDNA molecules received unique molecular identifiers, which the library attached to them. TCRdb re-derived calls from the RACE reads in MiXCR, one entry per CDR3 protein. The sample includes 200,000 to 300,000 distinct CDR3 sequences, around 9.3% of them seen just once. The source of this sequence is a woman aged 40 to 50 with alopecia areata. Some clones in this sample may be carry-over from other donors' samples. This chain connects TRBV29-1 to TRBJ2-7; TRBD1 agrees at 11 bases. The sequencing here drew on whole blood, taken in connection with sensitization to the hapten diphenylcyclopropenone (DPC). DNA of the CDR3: TGCAGCGCCTTTTCACCCATTCGGACAGGGGGCAGCTCCTACGAGCAGTACTTC. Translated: CSAFSPIRTGGSSYEQYF.